The clone carrying this T cell receptor (beta chain) was seen only a few times. Irradiated stimulators labeled with violet dye, about 200,000 in number, were plated with about 200,000 CFSE-labeled responders. The sample comes from a study of graft-versus-host responses after intestinal transplantation. Study-wide context: Transplant types were multivisceral, liver-intestinal, or isolated intestinal. Every recipient had anti-thymocyte globulin induction and approximately three years of tacrolimus plus steroids.

Study outcomes and limitations: The recipient marrow held GvH clones, and some of them showed up first in ileum or blood.

Method: immunoSEQ multiplex PCR; TCRdb's copy keeps in-frame clones and lacks some. The sample contains thousands of clones, around a third of which appear only once. The V gene's germline CDR1 is MDHEN and CDR2 SYDVKM. V dropped 5 bases and J dropped 1; count of bases not matched to a gene: 3. This CDR3 is 15 amino acids long. The sequence was obtained from a human patient who was an organ donor for intestinal transplantation. The chain has TRBV28 and TRBJ2-2, with TRBD2 matching 8 bases. The source was alloreactive CD8+ T cells from a mixed lymphocyte reaction culture, collected before transplantation. Described subset: CFSE-low proliferating T cells sorted from roughly six-day pre-transplant mixed lymphocyte reaction (GvH or HvG direction). The CDR3 reads CASSQLAENTGELFF. The CDR3 nucleotides are TGTGCCAGCAGTCAACTAGCGGAGAACACCGGGGAGCTGTTTTTT.